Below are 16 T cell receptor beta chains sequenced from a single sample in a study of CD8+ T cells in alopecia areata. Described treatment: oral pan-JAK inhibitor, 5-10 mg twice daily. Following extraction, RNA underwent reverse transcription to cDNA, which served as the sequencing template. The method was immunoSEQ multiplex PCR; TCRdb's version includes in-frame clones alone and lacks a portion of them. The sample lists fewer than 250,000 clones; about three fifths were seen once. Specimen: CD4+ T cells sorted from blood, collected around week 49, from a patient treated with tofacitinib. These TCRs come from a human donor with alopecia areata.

The CDR3 sequence: CASSLVWQGLEDEQFF. The CDR3 coding sequence is TGCGCCAGCAGCTTGGTCTGGCAGGGGCTTGAGGATGAGCAGTTCTTC. J is TRBJ2-1 and V is TRBV5-1, with D possibly TRBD1 on 6 matching bases. Between the trimmed V and J ends, which lost 0 bases and 8 bases, there was a span of 18 bases. Germline CDR1 is SGHRS and CDR2 is YFSETQ. The CDR3 length is 16 residues.

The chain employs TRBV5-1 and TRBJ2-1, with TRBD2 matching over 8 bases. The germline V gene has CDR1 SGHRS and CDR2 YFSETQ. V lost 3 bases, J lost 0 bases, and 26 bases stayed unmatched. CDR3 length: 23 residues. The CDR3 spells CASSSGLAGRRSTLRRSYNEQFF. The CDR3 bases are TGCGCCAGCAGCTCCGGACTAGCCGGGAGGCGTTCCACTCTCCGGCGCTCCTACAATGAGCAGTTCTTC.

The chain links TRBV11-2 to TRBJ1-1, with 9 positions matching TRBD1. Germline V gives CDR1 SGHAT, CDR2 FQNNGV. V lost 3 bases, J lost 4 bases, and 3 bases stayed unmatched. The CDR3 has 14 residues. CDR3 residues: CASSFNRGLTEAFF. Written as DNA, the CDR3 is TGTGCCAGCAGCTTTAACAGGGGGCTCACTGAAGCTTTCTTT. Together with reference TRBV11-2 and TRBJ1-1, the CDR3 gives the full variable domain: EAGVAQSPRYKIIEKRQSVAFWCNPISGHATLYWYQQILGQGPKLLIQFQNNGVVDDSQLPKDRFSAERLKGVDSTLKIQPAKLEDSAVYLCASSFNRGLTEAFFGQGTRLTVV.

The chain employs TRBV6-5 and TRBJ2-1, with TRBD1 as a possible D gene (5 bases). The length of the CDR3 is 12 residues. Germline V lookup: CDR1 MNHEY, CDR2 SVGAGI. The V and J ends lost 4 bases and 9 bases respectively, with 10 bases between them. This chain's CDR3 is CASSFVQGEQFF. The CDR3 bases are TGTGCCAGCAGTTTCGTCCAGGGTGAGCAGTTCTTC.

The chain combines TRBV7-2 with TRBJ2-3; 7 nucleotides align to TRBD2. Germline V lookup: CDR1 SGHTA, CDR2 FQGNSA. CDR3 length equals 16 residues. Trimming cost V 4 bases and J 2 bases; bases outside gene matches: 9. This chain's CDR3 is CASSSRASGATDTQYF. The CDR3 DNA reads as TGTGCCAGCAGCTCCCGTGCCAGCGGGGCCACAGATACGCAGTATTTT.

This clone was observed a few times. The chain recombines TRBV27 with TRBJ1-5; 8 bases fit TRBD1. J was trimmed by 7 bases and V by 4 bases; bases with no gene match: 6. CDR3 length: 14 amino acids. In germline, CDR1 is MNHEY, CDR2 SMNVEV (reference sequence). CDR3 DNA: TGTGCCAGCAGTTGGGGGAACAGGGGGCAGCCCCAGCATTTT. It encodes CASSWGNRGQPQHF.

Here the CDR3 reads CAWSFSSSGYTF. The CDR3 DNA sequence: TGTGCCTGGAGTTTTTCATCTTCTGGCTACACCTTC. This rearrangement joins TRBV30 to TRBJ1-2; D unclear. The germline V and J ends were trimmed by 2 bases and 7 bases, with 11 bases remaining between them. Per germline, CDR1 GTSNPN and CDR2 SVGIG (reference sequence). CDR3 length: 12 amino acids.

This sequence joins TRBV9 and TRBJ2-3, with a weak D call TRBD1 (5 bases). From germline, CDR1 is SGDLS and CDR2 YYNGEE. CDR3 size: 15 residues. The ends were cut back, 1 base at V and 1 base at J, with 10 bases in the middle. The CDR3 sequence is CASSVSVGRTDTQYF. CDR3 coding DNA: TGTGCCAGCAGCGTATCTGTGGGGCGCACAGATACGCAGTATTTT.

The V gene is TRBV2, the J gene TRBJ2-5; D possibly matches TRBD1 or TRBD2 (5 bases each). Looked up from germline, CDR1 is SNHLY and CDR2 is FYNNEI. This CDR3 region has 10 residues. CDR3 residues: CVTGRETQYF. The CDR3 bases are TGTGTCACGGGACGGGAGACCCAGTACTTC.

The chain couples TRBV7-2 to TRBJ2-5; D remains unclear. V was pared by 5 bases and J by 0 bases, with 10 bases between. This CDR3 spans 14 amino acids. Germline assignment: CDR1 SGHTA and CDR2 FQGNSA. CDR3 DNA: TGTGCCAGCAGCCCCAACCTCCACCAAGAGACCCAGTACTTC. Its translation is CASSPNLHQETQYF.

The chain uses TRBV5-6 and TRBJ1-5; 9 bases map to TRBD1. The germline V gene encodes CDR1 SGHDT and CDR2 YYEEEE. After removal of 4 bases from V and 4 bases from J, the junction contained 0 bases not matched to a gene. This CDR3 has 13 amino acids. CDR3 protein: CASSGTGNQPQHF. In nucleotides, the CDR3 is TGTGCCAGCAGCGGGACAGGGAATCAGCCCCAGCATTTT.

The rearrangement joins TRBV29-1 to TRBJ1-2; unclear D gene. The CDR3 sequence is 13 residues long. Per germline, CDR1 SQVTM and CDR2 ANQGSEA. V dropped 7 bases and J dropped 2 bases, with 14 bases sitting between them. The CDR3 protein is CSAQSGGNYGYTF. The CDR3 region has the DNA TGCAGCGCCCAGTCGGGCGGGAACTATGGCTACACCTTC.

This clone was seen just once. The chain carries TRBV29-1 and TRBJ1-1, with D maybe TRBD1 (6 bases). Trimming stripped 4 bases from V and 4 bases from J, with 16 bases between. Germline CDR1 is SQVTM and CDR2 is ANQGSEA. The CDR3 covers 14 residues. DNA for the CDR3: TGCAGCGTTGGAGGCGGGGGGCGAAGCACTGAAGCTTTCTTT. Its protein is CSVGGGGRSTEAFF. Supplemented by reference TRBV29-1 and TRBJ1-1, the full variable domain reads SAVISQKPSRDICQRGTSLTIQCQVDSQVTMMFWYRQQPGQSLTLIATANQGSEATYESGFVIDKFPISRPNLTFSTLTVSNMSPEDSSIYLCSVGGGGRSTEAFFGQGTRLTVV.

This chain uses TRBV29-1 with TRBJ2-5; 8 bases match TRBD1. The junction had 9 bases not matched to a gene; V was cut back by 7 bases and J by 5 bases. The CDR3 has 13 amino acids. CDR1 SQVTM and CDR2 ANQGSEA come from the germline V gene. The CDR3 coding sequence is TGCAGCGCAGGACAGGGCCTAGGGGAGACCCAGTACTTC. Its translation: CSAGQGLGETQYF. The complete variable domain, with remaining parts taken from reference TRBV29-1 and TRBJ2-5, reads SAVISQKPSRDICQRGTSLTIQCQVDSQVTMMFWYRQQPGQSLTLIATANQGSEATYESGFVIDKFPISRPNLTFSTLTVSNMSPEDSSIYLCSAGQGLGETQYFGPGTRLLVL.

DNA of the CDR3: TGTGCCAGCAGTGGGACAGCGAAAGAGACCCAGTACTTC. This encodes CASSGTAKETQYF. The V gene is TRBV2, the J gene TRBJ2-5; maybe TRBD1 (6 bases). Germline V gene sequence: CDR1 SNHLY, CDR2 FYNNEI. V lost 4 bases and J 3 bases, leaving 9 bases between the germline ends. The CDR3 runs to 13 residues.

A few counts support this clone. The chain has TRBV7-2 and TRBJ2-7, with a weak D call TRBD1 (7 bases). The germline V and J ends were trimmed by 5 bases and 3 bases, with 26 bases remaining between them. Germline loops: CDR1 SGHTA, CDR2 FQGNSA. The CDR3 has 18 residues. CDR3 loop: CASSPRASGRQGLYEQYF. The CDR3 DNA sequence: TGTGCCAGCAGCCCCCGCGCTTCCGGGAGACAGGGACTCTACGAGCAGTACTTC.